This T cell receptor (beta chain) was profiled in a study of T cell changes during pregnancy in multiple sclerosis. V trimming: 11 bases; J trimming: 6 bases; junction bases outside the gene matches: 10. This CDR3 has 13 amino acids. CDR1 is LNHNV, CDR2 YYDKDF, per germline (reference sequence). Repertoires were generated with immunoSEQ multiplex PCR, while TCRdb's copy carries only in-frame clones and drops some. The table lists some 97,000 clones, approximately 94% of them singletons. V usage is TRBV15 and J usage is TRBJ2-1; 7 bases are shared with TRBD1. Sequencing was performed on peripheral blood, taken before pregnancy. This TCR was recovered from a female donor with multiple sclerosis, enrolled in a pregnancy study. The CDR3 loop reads CASARGSTNEQFF. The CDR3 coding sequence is TGTGCCTCGGCCAGGGGGAGTACCAATGAGCAGTTCTTC.